Listed below are T cell receptor beta chains from one sample, sequenced in a study of blood T cell repertoires in COVID-19. The data were produced by immunoSEQ multiplex PCR, yet TCRdb's version contains in-frame clones alone and is incomplete. Here the sample spans about 160,000 clones, approximately 87% being singletons. Source material: PBMCs or T cells enriched from blood (not recorded which). The receptors here all came from a woman in her forties or fifties who had recovered from COVID-19. The CDR3 runs from the conserved cysteine through the conserved F or W. Each record gives: J gene, clone size, D gene, V gene, CDR3 DNA, CDR3 protein. D genes are given only for firm matches. A row's size may be missing; if present it is once, few, many or a size class.

j_call: TRBJ2-3
clone_size: once
d_call: TRBD2
v_call: TRBV2
cdr3_nt: TGTGCCAGCCCCATAGGACTAGCGGGGGGGCTTGGCACAGATACGCAGTATTTT
cdr3_aa: CASPIGLAGGLGTDTQYF

j_call: TRBJ2-1
clone_size: .
d_call: TRBD1
v_call: TRBV4-2
cdr3_nt: TGTGCCAGCAGCTCCCGGGGACAGGTTATCAATGAGCAGTTCTTC
cdr3_aa: CASSSRGQVINEQFF

j_call: TRBJ1-4
clone_size: .
d_call: .
v_call: TRBV28
cdr3_nt: TGTGCCAGCAGCCCGGGGGGGGCGAGTAATGAAAAACTGTTTTTT
cdr3_aa: CASSPGGASNEKLFF

j_call: TRBJ1-2
clone_size: .
d_call: .
v_call: TRBV5-1
cdr3_nt: TGCGCCAGCAGCGTTTCAGTTAACTATGGCTACACCTTC
cdr3_aa: CASSVSVNYGYTF

j_call: TRBJ1-1
clone_size: few
d_call: TRBD1
v_call: TRBV19
cdr3_nt: TGTGCCAGTAGTATACGGACAGGGGGCACTGAAGCTTTCTTT
cdr3_aa: CASSIRTGGTEAFF

j_call: TRBJ1-5
clone_size: .
d_call: .
v_call: TRBV6-6
cdr3_nt: TGTGCCAGCAGTCCCCATACAGAGAATCAGCCCCAGCATTTT
cdr3_aa: CASSPHTENQPQHF

j_call: TRBJ1-6
clone_size: few
d_call: TRBD1
v_call: TRBV9
cdr3_nt: TGTGCCAGCAGCGTACGGACAGGAGATTCACCCCTCCACTTT
cdr3_aa: CASSVRTGDSPLHF

j_call: TRBJ2-1
clone_size: .
d_call: .
v_call: TRBV18
cdr3_nt: TGTGCCAGCTCACCAGGGACTTCAAATGAGCAGTTCTTC
cdr3_aa: CASSPGTSNEQFF

j_call: TRBJ2-3
clone_size: .
d_call: TRBD2
v_call: TRBV30
cdr3_nt: TGTGCCGCGAGCGGGAGGGCAGATACGCAGTATTTT
cdr3_aa: CAASGRADTQYF

j_call: TRBJ2-3
clone_size: .
d_call: TRBD1
v_call: TRBV18
cdr3_nt: TGTGCCAGCTCACCTAGACAGGGGGCAGGAGATACGCAGTATTTT
cdr3_aa: CASSPRQGAGDTQYF

j_call: TRBJ1-5
clone_size: once
d_call: .
v_call: TRBV29-1
cdr3_nt: TGCAGCGTTGAGGGGGGGGTCGGGCAGCCCCAGCATTTT
cdr3_aa: CSVEGGVGQPQHF

j_call: TRBJ1-1
clone_size: .
d_call: .
v_call: TRBV7-8
cdr3_nt: TGTGCCAGCAGCGCCAGGGGAGGGAGATGGACTGAAGCTTTCTTT
cdr3_aa: CASSARGGRWTEAFF

j_call: TRBJ2-1
clone_size: .
d_call: .
v_call: TRBV6-2/TRBV6-3
cdr3_nt: TGTGCCAGCAGTTACTTATCTTCGGTCGATGAGCAGTTCTTC
cdr3_aa: CASSYLSSVDEQFF

j_call: TRBJ2-3
clone_size: .
d_call: TRBD2
v_call: TRBV4-1
cdr3_nt: TGCGCCAGCAGCCAACCACTAGCGGGAGCTCTAGATACGCAGTATTTT
cdr3_aa: CASSQPLAGALDTQYF